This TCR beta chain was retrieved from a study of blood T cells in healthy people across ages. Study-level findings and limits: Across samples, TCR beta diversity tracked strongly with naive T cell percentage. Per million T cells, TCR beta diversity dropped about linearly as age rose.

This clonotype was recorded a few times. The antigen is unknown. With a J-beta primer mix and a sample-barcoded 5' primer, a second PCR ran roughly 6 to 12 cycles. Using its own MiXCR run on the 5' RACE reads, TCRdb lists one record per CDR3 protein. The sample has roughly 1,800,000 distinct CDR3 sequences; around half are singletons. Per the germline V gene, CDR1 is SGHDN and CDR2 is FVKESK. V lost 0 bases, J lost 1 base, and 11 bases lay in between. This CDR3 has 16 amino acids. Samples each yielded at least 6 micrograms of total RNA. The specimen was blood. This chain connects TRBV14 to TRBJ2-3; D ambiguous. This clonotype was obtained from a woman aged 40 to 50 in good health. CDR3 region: CASSQEVRSGTDTQYF. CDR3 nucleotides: TGTGCCAGCAGCCAAGAAGTCAGGAGCGGCACAGATACGCAGTATTTT.